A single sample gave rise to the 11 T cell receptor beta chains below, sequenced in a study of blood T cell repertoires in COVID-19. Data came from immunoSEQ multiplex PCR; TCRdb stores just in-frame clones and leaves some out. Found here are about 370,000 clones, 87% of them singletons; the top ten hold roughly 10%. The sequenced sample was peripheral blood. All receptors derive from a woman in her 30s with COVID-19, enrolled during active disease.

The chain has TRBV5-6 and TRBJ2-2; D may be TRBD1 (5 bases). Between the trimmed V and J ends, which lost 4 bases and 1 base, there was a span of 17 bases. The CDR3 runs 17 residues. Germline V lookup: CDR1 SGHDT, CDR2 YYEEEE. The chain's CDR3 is CASSPVLAQGNTGELFF. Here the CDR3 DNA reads TGTGCCAGCAGCCCGGTGTTGGCGCAGGGGAACACCGGGGAGCTGTTTTTT.

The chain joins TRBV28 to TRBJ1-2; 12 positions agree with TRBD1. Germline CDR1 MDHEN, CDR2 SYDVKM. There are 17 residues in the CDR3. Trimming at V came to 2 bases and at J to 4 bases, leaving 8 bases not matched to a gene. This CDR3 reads CASSLARPGQGAYGYTF. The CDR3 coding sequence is TGTGCCAGCAGTTTAGCGAGACCGGGACAGGGGGCCTATGGCTACACCTTC.

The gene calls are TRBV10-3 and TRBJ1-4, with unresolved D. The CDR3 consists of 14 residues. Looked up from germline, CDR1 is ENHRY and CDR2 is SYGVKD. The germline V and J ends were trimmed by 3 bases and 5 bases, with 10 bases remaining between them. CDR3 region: CAISDLQPNEKLFF. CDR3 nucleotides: TGTGCCATCAGTGACCTACAGCCCAATGAAAAACTGTTTTTT.

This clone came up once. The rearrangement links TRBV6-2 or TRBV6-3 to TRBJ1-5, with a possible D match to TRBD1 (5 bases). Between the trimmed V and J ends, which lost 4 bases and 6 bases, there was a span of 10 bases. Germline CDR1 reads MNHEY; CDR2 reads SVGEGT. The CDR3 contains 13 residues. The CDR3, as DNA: TGTGCCAGCAGTTTCCTAGGGGTTCAGCCCCAGCATTTT. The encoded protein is CASSFLGVQPQHF.

DNA of the CDR3: TGTGCCAGCAGCCCCCCCCGGGGGGGGCCCAATGAGCAGTTCTTC. Translation: CASSPPRGGPNEQFF. The chain recombines TRBV3-1 (or the pseudogene TRBV3-2) with TRBJ2-1, with 8 bases aligning to TRBD2. Trimming at V came to 4 bases and at J to 6 bases, leaving 8 bases not matched to a gene. Germline CDR1 reads LGHDT; CDR2 reads YNNKEL (reference sequence). CDR3 length equals 15 residues.

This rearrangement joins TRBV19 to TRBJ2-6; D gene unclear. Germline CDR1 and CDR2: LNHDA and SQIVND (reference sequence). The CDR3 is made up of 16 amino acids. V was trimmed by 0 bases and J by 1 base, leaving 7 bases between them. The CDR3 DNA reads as TGTGCCAGTAGTATAGATCTATTTTCTGGGGCCAACGTCCTGACTTTC. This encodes CASSIDLFSGANVLTF. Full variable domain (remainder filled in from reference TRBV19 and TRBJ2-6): DGGITQSPKYLFRKEGQNVTLSCEQNLNHDAMYWYRQDPGQGLRLIYYSQIVNDFQKGDIAEGYSVSREKKESFPLTVTSAQKNPTAFYLCASSIDLFSGANVLTFGAGSRLTVL.

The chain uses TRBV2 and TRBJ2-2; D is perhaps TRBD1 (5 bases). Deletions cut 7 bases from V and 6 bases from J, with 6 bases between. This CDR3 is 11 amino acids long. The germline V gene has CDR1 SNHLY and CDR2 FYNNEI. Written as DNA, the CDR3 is TGTGCCAGCACCAGGGCCGGGGAGCTGTTTTTT. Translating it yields CASTRAGELFF.

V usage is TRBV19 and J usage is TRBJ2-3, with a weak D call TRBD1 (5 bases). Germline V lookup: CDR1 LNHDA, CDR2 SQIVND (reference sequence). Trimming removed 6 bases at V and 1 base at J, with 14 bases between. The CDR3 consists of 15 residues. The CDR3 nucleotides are TGTGCCAGTAGACGTCAGGGTCCGGGCACAGATACGCAGTATTTT. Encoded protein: CASRRQGPGTDTQYF. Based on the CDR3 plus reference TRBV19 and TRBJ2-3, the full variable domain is DGGITQSPKYLFRKEGQNVTLSCEQNLNHDAMYWYRQDPGQGLRLIYYSQIVNDFQKGDIAEGYSVSREKKESFPLTVTSAQKNPTAFYLCASRRQGPGTDTQYFGPGTRLTVL.

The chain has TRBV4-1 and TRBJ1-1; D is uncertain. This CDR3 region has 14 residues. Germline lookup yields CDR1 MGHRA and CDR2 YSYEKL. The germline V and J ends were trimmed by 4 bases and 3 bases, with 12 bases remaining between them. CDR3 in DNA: TGCGCCAGCAGCCGGGCACCCCCTGACACTGAAGCTTTCTTT. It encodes CASSRAPPDTEAFF.

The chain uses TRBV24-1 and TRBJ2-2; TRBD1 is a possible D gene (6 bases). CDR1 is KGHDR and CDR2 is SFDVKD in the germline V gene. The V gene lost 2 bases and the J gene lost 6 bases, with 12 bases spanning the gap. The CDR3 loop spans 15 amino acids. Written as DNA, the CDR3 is TGTGCCACCAGTGATTCCACAGGGCCGCCCGGGGAGCTGTTTTTT. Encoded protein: CATSDSTGPPGELFF.

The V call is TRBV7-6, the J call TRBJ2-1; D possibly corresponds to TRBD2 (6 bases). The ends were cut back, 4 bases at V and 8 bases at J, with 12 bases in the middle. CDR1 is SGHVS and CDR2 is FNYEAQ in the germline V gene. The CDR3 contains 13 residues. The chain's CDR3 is CASSYREIDEQFF. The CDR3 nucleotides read TGTGCCAGCAGCTACCGGGAGATAGATGAGCAGTTCTTC.